These 32 T cell receptor beta chains share one sample of origin, sequenced in a study of T cells expressing NK-cell markers. TCRdb re-called the 5' RACE reads and catalogs CDR3 proteins one per entry, DNA excluded. This sample contains some 460,000 distinct CDR3 sequences. Specimen: blood T cells: a sorted CD56 or NKG2C T cell subset, CD4+ or CD8+ T cells, or bulk PBMC T cells (not recorded which). The receptors come from a woman between 45 and 65 years old in good health.

The chain couples TRBV28 to TRBJ2-5. This CDR3 comprises 12 residues. Germline CDR1 is MDHEN and CDR2 is SYDVKM. CDR3 in amino acids: CAAWKYQETQYF.

This chain uses TRBV29-1 with TRBJ2-3; there is no DNA to check the TCRdb D call of TRBD1. CDR3 length: 14 amino acids. Germline-derived CDR1 and CDR2 are SQVTM and ANQGSEA. CDR3: CSVFDRAFTDTQYF.

This chain connects TRBV25-1 to TRBJ1-5; TCRdb lists TRBD1, though no DNA is available to test this call. The CDR3 has 17 amino acids. CDR1 MGHDK and CDR2 SYGVNS come from the germline V gene. The CDR3 spells CASSQQRGPYSNQPQHF.

The chain uses TRBV19 and TRBJ1-5; there is no DNA to check the TCRdb D call of TRBD1. The CDR3 consists of 13 residues. The germline V gene encodes CDR1 LNHDA and CDR2 SQIVND (reference sequence). The CDR3 loop reads CASSVTGREPQHF.

The chain has TRBV2 and TRBJ2-3; TCRdb's D call of TRBD2 is untestable without DNA. The CDR3 length is 11 residues. Per the germline V gene, CDR1 is SNHLY and CDR2 is FYNNEI. CDR3 in amino acids: CASGAENTQYF.

V is TRBV29-1 and J is TRBJ1-1; absent DNA, TCRdb's TRBD1 call cannot be checked. The CDR3 runs 14 residues. Germline lookup yields CDR1 SQVTM and CDR2 ANQGSEA. The CDR3 protein is CSARGAGVNTEAFF. Looking up the rest from reference TRBV29-1 and TRBJ1-1 gives the full variable domain: SAVISQKPSRDICQRGTSLTIQCQVDSQVTMMFWYRQQPGQSLTLIATANQGSEATYESGFVIDKFPISRPNLTFSTLTVSNMSPEDSSIYLCSARGAGVNTEAFFGQGTRLTVV.

The rearrangement links TRBV20-1 to TRBJ2-5. CDR3 length equals 14 residues. Germline V gene lookup returns CDR1 DFQATT and CDR2 SNEGSKA (reference sequence). The CDR3: CSAATNTNQETQYF.

CDR3 sequence reads: CSASRAGASTDTQYF. V gene TRBV20-1 combines with J gene TRBJ2-3; TCRdb designates TRBD2, a call that cannot be tested without DNA. There are 15 residues in the CDR3. CDR1 DFQATT and CDR2 SNEGSKA come from the germline V gene (reference sequence).

The chain carries TRBV5-1 and TRBJ1-6. In germline, CDR1 is SGHRS, CDR2 YFSETQ. The CDR3 is made up of 14 amino acids. Here the CDR3 reads CASRDGSYNSPLHF.

The genes are TRBV19 and TRBJ2-5; the TCRdb call, TRBD1, lacks DNA for checking. CDR1 and CDR2 from the germline V gene are LNHDA and SQIVND (reference sequence). This CDR3 is built from 14 residues. The CDR3 here is CASCLGGRCETQYF.

The rearrangement joins TRBV11-3 to TRBJ2-1; TCRdb outputs TRBD2, but without DNA this stays unchecked. This CDR3 spans 17 amino acids. Germline V lookup: CDR1 SGHNT, CDR2 YENEEA. The CDR3 spells CASSLGGAGGHYNEQFF.

CDR3 sequence reads: CASSRDFLPPNTGELFF. The rearrangement links TRBV9 to TRBJ2-2; no DNA is available, so the TRBD2 call from TCRdb remains unchecked. CDR1 and CDR2 from the germline V gene are SGDLS and YYNGEE. The CDR3 runs 17 residues.

The rearrangement joins TRBV12-3 or TRBV12-4 to TRBJ2-3. CDR3 length: 15 amino acids. The CDR3 is CASSSRSIRRDTQYF.

This sequence joins TRBV10-3 and TRBJ1-1; TCRdb returns TRBD1, unconfirmable since there is no DNA. The CDR3 extends over 14 amino acids. Germline V lookup: CDR1 ENHRY, CDR2 SYGVKD. The CDR3 is CAIRGVGEGTEAFF.

This chain joins TRBV25-1 and TRBJ1-4. Germline V gives CDR1 MGHDK, CDR2 SYGVNS. There are 15 residues in the CDR3. CDR3 sequence: CASSQRELHNEKLFF.

J is TRBJ2-1 and V is TRBV25-1; TCRdb selects TRBD1, and the lack of DNA leaves this call unchecked. Per the germline V gene, CDR1 is MGHDK and CDR2 is SYGVNS. This CDR3 has 15 amino acids. This CDR3 is CASSYSGSSGGGQFF.

The rearrangement links TRBV4-2 to TRBJ2-1; TCRdb names TRBD2, which stays unverified in the absence of DNA. CDR1 LGHNA and CDR2 YNFKEQ come from the germline V gene. CDR3 length: 16 amino acids. Here the CDR3 reads CASSQDWSGSLGEQFF.

This chain connects TRBV12-3 or TRBV12-4 to TRBJ2-1; checking the TCRdb D call of TRBD1 is not possible without DNA. This CDR3 region has 12 residues. The CDR3: CASRYRETSQFF.

V is TRBV4-1 and J is TRBJ1-1. The CDR3 consists of 15 residues. CDR1 MGHRA and CDR2 YSYEKL come from the germline V gene. The CDR3 region is CASSQEGGGSRLALF.

The chain couples TRBV4-1 to TRBJ1-6; TCRdb calls TRBD1, which cannot be checked without DNA. There are 16 residues in the CDR3. Germline CDR1 is MGHRA and CDR2 is YSYEKL. The CDR3 protein is CASSQEATGGNSPLHF.

The chain is built from TRBV14 and TRBJ1-1. The CDR3 contains 13 residues. CDR1 and CDR2 (germline): SGHDN, FVKESK. The CDR3 region is CASSPRPFIEAFF.

The gene calls are TRBV10-2 and TRBJ2-1; TCRdb proposes TRBD2, but this gene call is untestable without DNA. The CDR3 covers 15 residues. Germline V gene lookup returns CDR1 WSHSY and CDR2 SAAADI. The chain's CDR3 is CASKTSGNDGNEQFF.

This chain connects TRBV12-5 to TRBJ2-7. The CDR3 has 12 residues. CDR1 and CDR2 (germline): LGHNT, FRNRAP. CDR3 sequence reads: CASGFGFSEQYF.

The rearrangement uses TRBV20-1 and TRBJ1-2. The germline CDR1 and CDR2 sequences are DFQATT and SNEGSKA (reference sequence). This CDR3 is built from 14 residues. The CDR3 spells CSARGAGTNYGYTF.

The V gene is TRBV4-1, the J gene TRBJ2-5; TCRdb's D gene call, TRBD1, goes unchecked for lack of DNA. The germline V gene encodes CDR1 MGHRA and CDR2 YSYEKL. This CDR3 comprises 16 residues. CDR3 sequence: CASSQDFTGGSETQYF.

The chain recombines TRBV20-1 with TRBJ2-5; with no DNA, the TCRdb D assignment of TRBD1 cannot be verified. The CDR3 contains 14 residues. CDR1 DFQATT and CDR2 SNEGSKA come from the germline V gene (reference sequence). CDR3 loop: CSAQEDRVKETQYF.

The chain is built from TRBV6-4 and TRBJ2-7; checking the TCRdb D call of TRBD2 is not possible without DNA. The CDR3 loop spans 16 amino acids. CDR1 and CDR2 (germline): MRHNA, SNTAGT. CDR3 loop: CASSDDDQRDSYEQYF.

This chain joins TRBV12-3 or TRBV12-4 and TRBJ1-2. CDR3 size: 13 residues. CDR3 protein: CASSYHTPYGYTF.

The rearrangement uses TRBV7-3 and TRBJ2-5; without DNA, the TCRdb call of TRBD1 cannot be checked. The CDR3 loop spans 12 amino acids. CDR1 is SGHTA, CDR2 FQGTGA, per germline. The CDR3 protein is CASSPERGTQYF.

This chain links TRBV20-1 with TRBJ2-3; absent DNA, TCRdb's TRBD1 call cannot be checked. From germline, CDR1 is DFQATT and CDR2 SNEGSKA (reference sequence). There are 14 residues in the CDR3. The CDR3 reads CSAPVKRSTDTQYF.

This rearrangement joins TRBV20-1 to TRBJ2-2; TCRdb gives TRBD2 as the D gene, but with no DNA this cannot be confirmed. Germline V gene data show CDR1 as DFQATT and CDR2 as SNEGSKA (reference sequence). The CDR3 consists of 13 residues. The CDR3 loop reads CSAGRDFTGELFF.

V gene TRBV2 combines with J gene TRBJ2-3; TCRdb calls TRBD2, which cannot be checked without DNA. The CDR3 consists of 15 residues. In germline, CDR1 is SNHLY, CDR2 FYNNEI. The CDR3 spells CASSDTSGRQDTQYF.